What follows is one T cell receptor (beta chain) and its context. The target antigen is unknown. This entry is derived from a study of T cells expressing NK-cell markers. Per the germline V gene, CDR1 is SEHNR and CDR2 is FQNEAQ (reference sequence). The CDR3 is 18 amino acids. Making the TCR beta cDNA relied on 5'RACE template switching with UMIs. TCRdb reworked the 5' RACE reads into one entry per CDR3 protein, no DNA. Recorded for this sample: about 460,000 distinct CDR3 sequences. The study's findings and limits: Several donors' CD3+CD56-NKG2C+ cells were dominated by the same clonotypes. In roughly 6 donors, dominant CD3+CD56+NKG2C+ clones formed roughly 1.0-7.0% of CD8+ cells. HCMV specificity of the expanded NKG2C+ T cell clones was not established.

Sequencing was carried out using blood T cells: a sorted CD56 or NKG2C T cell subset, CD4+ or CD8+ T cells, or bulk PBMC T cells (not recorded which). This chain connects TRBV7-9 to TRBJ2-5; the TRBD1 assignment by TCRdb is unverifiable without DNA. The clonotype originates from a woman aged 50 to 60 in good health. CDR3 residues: CASSSLVGGQGTGETQYF.